This entry concerns a single TCR beta chain. As yet, its antigen is unknown. Primers included in the PCR were 60 Vbeta and 13 Jbeta primers. Authors' data handling: It was a later analysis that counted tens of millions of unique TCR beta chains, of which 9.5 million to 14 million were shared. TCRdb keeps only in-frame clones here, not all; method: immunoSEQ multiplex PCR. That table furnishes V, J and clone size, whereas the DNA furnished D and trimming. Of approximately 200,000 clones listed, around 83% are singletons. This specimen comes from a study of cytomegalovirus exposure and HLA in healthy donors. Study findings and constraints: Prior analysis indicated that the majority of TCR beta V segments exhibited productivity approximately 87% or approximately 30% of the time. Later genetic work tied a missense DCLRE1C variant to beta-chain V and J trimming.

This CDR3 has 18 amino acids. The junction had 15 bases not matched to a gene; V was cut back by 4 bases and J by 3 bases. Germline V lookup: CDR1 SGDLS, CDR2 YYNGEE. The J gene is TRBJ2-5, the V gene TRBV9; 10 nucleotides match TRBD2. The receptor comes from a girl aged 10 to 17 in good health and CMV-seronegative. Input material: PBMCs. CDR3 nucleotides: TGTGCCAGCAGCCAGGGGCTAGCGGGAGTTTTATATAAAGAGACCCAGTACTTC. As protein: CASSQGLAGVLYKETQYF. The variable domain in full, with the rest retrieved from reference TRBV9 and TRBJ2-5, is DSGVTQTPKHLITATGQRVTLRCSPRSGDLSVYWYQQSLDQGLQFLIQYYNGEERAKGNILERFSAQQFPDLHSELNLSSLELGDSALYFCASSQGLAGVLYKETQYFGPGTRLLVL.